This TCR beta chain was captured by sequencing in a study of T cells in Graves' hyperthyroidism and ophthalmopathy. Study information: Peripheral blood sampling occurred at initial diagnosis, before any treatment. The study's findings and limits: Most thyroid clonotypes expanded above 0.001 appeared in blood too.

This clonotype came up a few times. Its matching antigen is unknown. Template material for amplifying TCR beta CDR3 regions consisted of RNA transcripts. HTBI primers were employed in a first-round RT-PCR of the TCR CDR3. TCRdb ran MiXCR on the multiplex PCR reads and lists one entry per CDR3 protein. The table has hundreds of thousands of distinct CDR3 sequences, around 13% seen once. V gave up 4 bases and J gave up 3 bases; unmatched junction bases: 5. This CDR3 is 15 amino acids long. The V gene's germline CDR1 is LGHDT and CDR2 YNNKEL (reference sequence). Sequenced input: blood. The receptor was isolated from a woman aged 45-65 years with Graves' ophthalmopathy. The V call is TRBV3-1, the J call TRBJ2-1; 8 nucleotides align to TRBD1. CDR3 bases: TGTGCCAGCAGCCGAGGGACAGGTTACTACAATGAGCAGTTCTTC. As protein: CASSRGTGYYNEQFF.